This T cell receptor beta chain comes out of a study of blood T cells in healthy people across ages. CDR3 size: 13 residues. Germline V lookup: CDR1 DFQATT, CDR2 SNEGSKA (reference sequence). Deletions cut 3 bases from V and 3 bases from J, with 10 bases between. Study-wide points: Comparison with aged donors showed that long-lived donors had more naive CD4+ cells and higher diversity. Per-million-T-cell TCR beta diversity fell roughly linearly with age.

For the second PCR, which ran for about 6 to 11 cycles, a sample-barcoded 5' primer and a J-beta primer mix were used. Every sample gave at least 3 million paired-end reads containing CDR3. One entry per CDR3 protein, called by TCRdb with MiXCR from the 5' RACE reads. The table includes some 640,000 distinct CDR3 sequences, around 49% detected once. For this clonotype: Its antigen remains unidentified.

Material: blood. The sequence derives from a woman between 55 and 75 years old in good health. The rearrangement joins TRBV20-1 to TRBJ2-3; D unresolved. CDR3 coding DNA: TGCAGTGCTAGTCAGGATGGGACAGATACGCAGTATTTT. It yields the protein CSASQDGTDTQYF.